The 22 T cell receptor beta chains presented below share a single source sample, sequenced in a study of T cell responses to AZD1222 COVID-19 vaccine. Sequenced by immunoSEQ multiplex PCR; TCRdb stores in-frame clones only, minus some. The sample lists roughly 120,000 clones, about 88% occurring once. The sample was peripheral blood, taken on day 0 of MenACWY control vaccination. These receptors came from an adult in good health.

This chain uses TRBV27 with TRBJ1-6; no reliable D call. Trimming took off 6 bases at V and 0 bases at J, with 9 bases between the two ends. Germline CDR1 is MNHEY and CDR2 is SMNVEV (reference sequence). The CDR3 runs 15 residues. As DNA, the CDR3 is TGTGCCAGCAGGGACGGTAGCTCCTATAATTCACCCCTCCACTTT. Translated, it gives CASRDGSSYNSPLHF.

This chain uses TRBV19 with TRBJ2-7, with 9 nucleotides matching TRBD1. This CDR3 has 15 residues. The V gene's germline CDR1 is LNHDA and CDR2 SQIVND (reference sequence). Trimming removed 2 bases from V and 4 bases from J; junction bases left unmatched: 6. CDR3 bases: TGTGCCAGTAGTATATCTGGGACAGGGATATACGAGCAGTACTTC. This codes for CASSISGTGIYEQYF.

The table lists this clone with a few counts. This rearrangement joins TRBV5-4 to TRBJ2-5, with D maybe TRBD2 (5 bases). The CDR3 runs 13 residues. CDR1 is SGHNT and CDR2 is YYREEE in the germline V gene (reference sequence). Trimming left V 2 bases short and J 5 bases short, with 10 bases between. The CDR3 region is CASSLSSGETQYF. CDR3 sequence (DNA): TGTGCCAGCAGCTTATCCTCGGGGGAGACCCAGTACTTC.

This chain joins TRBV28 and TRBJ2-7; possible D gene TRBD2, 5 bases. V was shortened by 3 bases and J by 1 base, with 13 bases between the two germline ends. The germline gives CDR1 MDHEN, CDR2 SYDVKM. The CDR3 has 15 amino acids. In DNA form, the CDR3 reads TGTGCCAGCAGTTTCAAGTTTACTAGGTCCTACGAGCAGTACTTC. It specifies CASSFKFTRSYEQYF.

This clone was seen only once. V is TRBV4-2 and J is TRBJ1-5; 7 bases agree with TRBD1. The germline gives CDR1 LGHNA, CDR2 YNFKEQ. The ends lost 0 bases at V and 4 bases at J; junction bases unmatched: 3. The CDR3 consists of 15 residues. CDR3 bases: TGTGCCAGCAGCCAAGACAGGGGGTGGAATCAGCCCCAGCATTTT. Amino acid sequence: CASSQDRGWNQPQHF.

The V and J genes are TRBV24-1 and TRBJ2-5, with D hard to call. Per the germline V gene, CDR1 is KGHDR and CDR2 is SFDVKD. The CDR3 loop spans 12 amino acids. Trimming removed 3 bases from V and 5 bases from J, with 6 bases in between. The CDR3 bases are TGTGCCACCAGTGATCCCTCGGAGACCCAGTACTTC. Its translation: CATSDPSETQYF.

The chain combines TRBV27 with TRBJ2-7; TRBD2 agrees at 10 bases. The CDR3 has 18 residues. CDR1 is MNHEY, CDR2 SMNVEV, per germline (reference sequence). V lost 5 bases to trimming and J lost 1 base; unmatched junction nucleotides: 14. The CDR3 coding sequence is TGTGCCAGCAGTCCTCAGACGCCTCTAGCGGGAGAGTCCTACGAGCAGTACTTC. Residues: CASSPQTPLAGESYEQYF.

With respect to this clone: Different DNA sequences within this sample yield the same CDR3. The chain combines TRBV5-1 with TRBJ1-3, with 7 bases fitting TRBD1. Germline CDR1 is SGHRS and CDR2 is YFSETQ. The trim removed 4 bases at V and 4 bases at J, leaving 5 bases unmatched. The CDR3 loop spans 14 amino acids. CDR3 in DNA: TGCGCCAGCAGCCCCGGGACAGCCGGAAACACCATATATTTT. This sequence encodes CASSPGTAGNTIYF.

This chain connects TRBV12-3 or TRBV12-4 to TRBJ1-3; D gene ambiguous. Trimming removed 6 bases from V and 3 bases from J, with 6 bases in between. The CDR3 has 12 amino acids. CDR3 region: CASSPFGNTIYF. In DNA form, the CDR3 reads TGTGCCAGCAGCCCTTTTGGAAACACCATATATTTT.

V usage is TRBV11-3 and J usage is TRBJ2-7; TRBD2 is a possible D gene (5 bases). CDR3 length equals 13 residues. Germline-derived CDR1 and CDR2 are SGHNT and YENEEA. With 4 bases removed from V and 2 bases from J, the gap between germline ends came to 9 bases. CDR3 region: CASSSGVPYEQYF. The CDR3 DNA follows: TGTGCCAGCAGCTCCGGGGTCCCCTACGAGCAGTACTTC.

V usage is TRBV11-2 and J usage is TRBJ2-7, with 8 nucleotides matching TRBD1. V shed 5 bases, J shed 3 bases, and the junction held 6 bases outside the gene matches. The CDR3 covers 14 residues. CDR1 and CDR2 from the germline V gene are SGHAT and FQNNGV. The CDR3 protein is CASSVGQGGYEQYF. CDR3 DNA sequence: TGTGCCAGCAGCGTAGGACAGGGTGGCTACGAGCAGTACTTC.

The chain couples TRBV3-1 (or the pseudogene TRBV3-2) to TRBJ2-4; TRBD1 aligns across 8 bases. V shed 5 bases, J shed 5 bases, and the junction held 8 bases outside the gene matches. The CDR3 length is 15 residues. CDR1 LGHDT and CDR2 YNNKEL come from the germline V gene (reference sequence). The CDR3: CASSGRQGKENIQYF. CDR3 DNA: TGTGCCAGCAGCGGACGACAGGGGAAGGAAAACATTCAGTACTTC.

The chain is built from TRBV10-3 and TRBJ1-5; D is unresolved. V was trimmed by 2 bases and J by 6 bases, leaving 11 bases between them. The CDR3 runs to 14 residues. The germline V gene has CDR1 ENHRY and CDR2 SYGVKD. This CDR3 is CAISELGIGQPQHF. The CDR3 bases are TGTGCCATCAGTGAGCTGGGGATCGGTCAGCCCCAGCATTTT.

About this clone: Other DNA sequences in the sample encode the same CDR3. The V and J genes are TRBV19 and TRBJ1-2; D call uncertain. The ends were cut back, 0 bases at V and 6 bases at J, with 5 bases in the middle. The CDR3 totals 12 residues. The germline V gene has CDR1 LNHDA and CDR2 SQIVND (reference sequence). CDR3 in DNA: TGTGCCAGTAGTATAGAGGGAAATGGCTACACCTTC. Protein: CASSIEGNGYTF.

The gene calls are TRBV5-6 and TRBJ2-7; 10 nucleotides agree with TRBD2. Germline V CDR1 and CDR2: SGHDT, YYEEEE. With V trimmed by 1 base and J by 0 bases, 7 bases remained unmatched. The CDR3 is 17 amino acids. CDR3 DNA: TGTGCCAGCAGCTTGAGGAGCGGGAGGGCCTTCTCCTACGAGCAGTACTTC. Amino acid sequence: CASSLRSGRAFSYEQYF.

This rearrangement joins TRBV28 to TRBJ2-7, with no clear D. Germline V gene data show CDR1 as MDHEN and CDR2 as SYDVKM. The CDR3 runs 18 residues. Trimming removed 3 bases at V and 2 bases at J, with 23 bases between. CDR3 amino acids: CASSFPIHGRAKPYEQYF. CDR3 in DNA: TGTGCCAGCAGTTTCCCTATTCACGGAAGGGCAAAACCCTACGAGCAGTACTTC.

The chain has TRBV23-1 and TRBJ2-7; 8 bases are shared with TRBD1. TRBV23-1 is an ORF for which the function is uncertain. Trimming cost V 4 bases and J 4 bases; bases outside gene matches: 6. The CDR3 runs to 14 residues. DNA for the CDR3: TGCGCCAGCAGTCGTGGGACAGGCTGGTACGAGCAGTACTTC. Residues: CASSRGTGWYEQYF.

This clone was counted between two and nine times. CDR3 sequence reads: CAITTSGRAGLVEQYF. DNA of the CDR3: TGTGCCATTACGACTAGCGGGAGGGCGGGGTTGGTCGAGCAGTACTTC. The rearrangement uses TRBV7-2 and TRBJ2-7, with 14 bases matching TRBD2. This CDR3 comprises 16 residues. V shed 10 bases, J shed 6 bases, and the junction held 14 bases outside the gene matches. Germline V gene data show CDR1 as SGHTA and CDR2 as FQGNSA.

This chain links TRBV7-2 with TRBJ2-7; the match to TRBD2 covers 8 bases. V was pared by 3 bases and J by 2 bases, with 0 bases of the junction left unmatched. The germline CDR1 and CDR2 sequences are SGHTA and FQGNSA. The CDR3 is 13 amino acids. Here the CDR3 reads CASSLGLAYEQYF. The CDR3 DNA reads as TGTGCCAGCAGCTTGGGACTAGCCTACGAGCAGTACTTC.

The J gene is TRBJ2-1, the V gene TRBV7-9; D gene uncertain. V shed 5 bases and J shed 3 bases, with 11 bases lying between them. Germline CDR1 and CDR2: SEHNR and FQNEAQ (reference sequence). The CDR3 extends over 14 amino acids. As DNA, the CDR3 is TGTGCCAGCAGCCGATCGACTGGCTACAATGAGCAGTTCTTC. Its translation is CASSRSTGYNEQFF.

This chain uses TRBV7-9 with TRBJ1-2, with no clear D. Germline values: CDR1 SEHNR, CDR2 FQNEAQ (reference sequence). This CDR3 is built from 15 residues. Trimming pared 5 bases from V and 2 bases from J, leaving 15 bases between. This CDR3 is CASSPKGLENYGYTF. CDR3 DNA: TGTGCCAGCAGCCCCAAAGGGCTGGAGAACTATGGCTACACCTTC.

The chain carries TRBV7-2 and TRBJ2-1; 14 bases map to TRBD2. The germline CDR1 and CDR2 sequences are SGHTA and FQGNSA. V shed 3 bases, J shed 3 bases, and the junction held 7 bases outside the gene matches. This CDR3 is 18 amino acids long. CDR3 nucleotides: TGTGCCAGCAGCTTGACCGGACTAGCGGGAGGCCTCTACAATGAGCAGTTCTTC. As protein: CASSLTGLAGGLYNEQFF.